These T cell receptor beta chains were read from a single sample in a study of blood T cell repertoires in COVID-19. Here immunoSEQ multiplex PCR was the method, and the copy in TCRdb shows in-frame clones only, minus some. The sample has about 170,000 clones; less than 85% are singletons. Sequenced: peripheral blood. The receptors here all came from a woman aged 40 to 50 with COVID-19, enrolled during active disease. Each CDR3 is given with its conserved first and last residue. D genes are given only for firm matches. The size of a clone is reported for some rows only, either as once, few or many, or as a class for expanded clones.

D gene	clone size	J gene	V gene	CDR3 DNA	CDR3 protein
TRBD1	few	TRBJ1-6	TRBV18	TGTGCCAGCTCACCAGCAGACAGGGCTAATTCACCCCTCCACTTT	CASSPADRANSPLHF
TRBD1	.	TRBJ1-4	TRBV4-1	TGCGCCAGCAGCCAAGATCGTGACAGGGGTAATGAAAAACTGTTTTTT	CASSQDRDRGNEKLFF
TRBD2	.	TRBJ2-1	TRBV7-3	TGTGCCAGCAGCTTGAGCGGGGGGCCGAATGAGCAGTTCTTC	CASSLSGGPNEQFF
TRBD1	.	TRBJ2-7	TRBV14	TGTGCCAGCAGCCAAGGAGGGGGCAGGGCCGAGCAGTACTTC	CASSQGGGRAEQYF
.	.	TRBJ1-5	TRBV4-2	TGTGCCAGCAGCCAAGGCGTGACAGAGAATCAGCCCCAGCATTTT	CASSQGVTENQPQHF
TRBD1	.	TRBJ1-4	TRBV6-5	TGTGCCAGCAGTTACCAGGGGGCGGGTGGTAATGAAAAACTGTTTTTT	CASSYQGAGGNEKLFF
.	.	TRBJ2-7	TRBV7-2	TGTGCCAGCAGCTCCAGACAGGCCCCAACCTACGAGCAGTACTTC	CASSSRQAPTYEQYF
TRBD1	once	TRBJ2-3	TRBV27	TGTGCCAGCAGCCCCGGGACAGCGCCCACAGATACGCAGTATTTT	CASSPGTAPTDTQYF
TRBD1	.	TRBJ1-2	TRBV19	TGTGCCAGTAGTATGCTCGGGACAGGGTCTGAGGGCTACACCTTC	CASSMLGTGSEGYTF
.	once	TRBJ2-7	TRBV30	TGTGCCTGGAATAGCCGGGGTTACGAGCAGTACTTC	CAWNSRGYEQYF
TRBD1	.	TRBJ1-5	TRBV6-1	TGTGCCAGCAGTGAGGACAGGTTAAATAGCAATCAGCCCCAGCATTTT	CASSEDRLNSNQPQHF
.	.	TRBJ2-3	TRBV9	TGTGCCAGCAGCTCCCTCACAGATACGCAGTATTTT	CASSSLTDTQYF
.	many	TRBJ2-2	TRBV28	TGTGCCAGCACCACGAGGAACACCGGGGAGCTGTTTTTT	CASTTRNTGELFF
.	.	TRBJ1-5	TRBV18	TGTGCCAGCTCACCACCAGGGGTAGATCAGCCCCAGCATTTT	CASSPPGVDQPQHF
TRBD2	few	TRBJ2-1	TRBV15	TGTGCCACCAGCAGAGATTTAGCGGGGGGCAATGAGCAGTTCTTC	CATSRDLAGGNEQFF
.	.	TRBJ2-2	TRBV28	TGTGCCAGCAGTTTGGGCCAACAGGCGGGGGCCACCGGGGAGCTGTTTTTT	CASSLGQQAGATGELFF
TRBD1	.	TRBJ1-4	TRBV7-9	TGTGCCAGCAGCGCGACGGACAGGGCGCTTAATGAAAAACTGTTTTTT	CASSATDRALNEKLFF
.	.	TRBJ2-7	TRBV9	TGTGCCAGCAGTGCAGGCAGTGGGTACGAGCAGTACTTC	CASSAGSGYEQYF
TRBD2	.	TRBJ2-5	TRBV7-8	TGTGCCAGCAGCTTACAACCTAGCGGGAGGTTCCAAGAGACCCAGTACTTC	CASSLQPSGRFQETQYF
TRBD1	.	TRBJ2-1	TRBV28	TGTGCCAGCAGTTTAGGGACAGCGGTTGAGCAGTTCTTC	CASSLGTAVEQFF
TRBD2	.	TRBJ2-7	TRBV27	TGTGCCAGCAGTTCACCGGGACTAGCAAGCGAGCAGTACTTC	CASSSPGLASEQYF
TRBD1	.	TRBJ2-7	TRBV10-3	TGTGCCATCAGCCGCGAAAGCGGGACAGGGTTGCACTTC	CAISRESGTGLHF
.	.	TRBJ1-2	TRBV5-5	TGTGCCAGCAGCTTGGTGACTGCTAACTATGGCTACACCTTC	CASSLVTANYGYTF
.	.	TRBJ1-4	TRBV12-3/TRBV12-4	TGTGCCAGCAGCTGGGACAATAATGAAAAACTGTTTTTT	CASSWDNNEKLFF
.	once	TRBJ1-1	TRBV25-1	TGTGCCAGCATAGGGGGGGCGATGAACACTGAAGCTTTCTTT	CASIGGAMNTEAFF
TRBD2	.	TRBJ2-7	TRBV20-1	TGCAGTGCTAGTAGGGGCGGGAGTGGGTACGAGCAGTACTTC	CSASRGGSGYEQYF
.	.	TRBJ2-5	TRBV5-4	TGTGCCAGCAGCCCATCCTTTTCTCGGGGTATGGAGACCCAGTACTTC	CASSPSFSRGMETQYF
.	few	TRBJ1-3	TRBV28	TGTGCCAGCACTGCCTTGGGGGCTGGTGGAAACACCATATATTTT	CASTALGAGGNTIYF
TRBD2	.	TRBJ2-7	TRBV27	TGTGCCAGCTCCCTGGCCGGGACTAGTAACGAGCAGTACTTC	CASSLAGTSNEQYF
.	.	TRBJ1-1	TRBV2	TGTGCCAGCAGTGAGGCCTTCTTAAGCGGCACTGAAGCTTTCTTT	CASSEAFLSGTEAFF
.	.	TRBJ1-2	TRBV6-5	TGTGCCAGCAGTTACAATCAGAGACAATACACCTTC	CASSYNQRQYTF
.	.	TRBJ1-5	TRBV5-5	TGTGCCAGCAGCTTGTCCAGGAATCAGCCCCAGCATTTT	CASSLSRNQPQHF
TRBD2	few	TRBJ2-1	TRBV3-1/TRBV3-2	TGTGCCAGCAGCAAACTAGCGGGAGGTTACAATGAGCAGTTCTTC	CASSKLAGGYNEQFF
.	.	TRBJ1-2	TRBV6-4	TGTGCCAGCAGTGACTCGCCGGGTCATCCGGGTGCAAACTATGGCTACACCTTC	CASSDSPGHPGANYGYTF
.	.	TRBJ2-5	TRBV12-5	TGTGCTAGTGGTTTGCTAGCGACGGAGACCCAGTACTTC	CASGLLATETQYF
TRBD1	.	TRBJ1-4	TRBV7-8	TGTGCCAGCAAAAGGGGCCCGGGACAGGGTCTGCACGGGAGGAATGAAAAACTGTTTTTT	CASKRGPGQGLHGRNEKLFF
TRBD1	.	TRBJ1-2	TRBV6-1	TGTGCCAGCAGTGAACCGGGACAGGGGGTTAGGAACTATGGCTACACCTTC	CASSEPGQGVRNYGYTF
.	.	TRBJ2-2	TRBV7-7	TGTGCTAGCAAGCTTAGTGCGGCCGGGGAGCTGTTTTTT	CASKLSAAGELFF
TRBD2	.	TRBJ2-1	TRBV7-3	TGTGCCAGCAGCAGGAGCCAGCGGGAGTGGAATGAGCAGTTCTTC	CASSRSQREWNEQFF
.	.	TRBJ2-5	TRBV12-3/TRBV12-4	TGTGCCAGCAGTTTTGGGCTACAAGAGACCCAGTACTTC	CASSFGLQETQYF
.	.	TRBJ2-7	TRBV7-9	TGTGCCAGCAGCTTATCGTACGAGCAGTACTTC	CASSLSYEQYF
.	.	TRBJ2-7	TRBV7-6	TGTGCCAGCAGCTTAGGAACCCGAGGGAACGAGCAGTACTTC	CASSLGTRGNEQYF
.	.	TRBJ1-3	TRBV9	TGTGCCAGCAGCGTAGTACAGGATCCCTCTGGAAACACCATATATTTT	CASSVVQDPSGNTIYF
TRBD1	.	TRBJ1-6	TRBV19	TGTGCCAGTAGTATTGACAGGGGCGGGAGTTCACCCCTCCACTTT	CASSIDRGGSSPLHF
.	.	TRBJ1-1	TRBV7-3	TGTGCCAGCAGCTTAAACAGGGATAACACTGAAGCTTTCTTT	CASSLNRDNTEAFF
.	.	TRBJ2-1	TRBV14	TGTGCCAGCAGCCGGCTATTAGGGAGTGAGCAGTTCTTC	CASSRLLGSEQFF
.	.	TRBJ1-1	TRBV19	TGTGCCAGTAGTATAGGTTTGCGTGAAGCTTTCTTT	CASSIGLREAFF
.	.	TRBJ2-1	TRBV19	TGTGCCAGTAGTATAGGGCGACTAGTCCTTACACATGAGCAGTTCTTC	CASSIGRLVLTHEQFF